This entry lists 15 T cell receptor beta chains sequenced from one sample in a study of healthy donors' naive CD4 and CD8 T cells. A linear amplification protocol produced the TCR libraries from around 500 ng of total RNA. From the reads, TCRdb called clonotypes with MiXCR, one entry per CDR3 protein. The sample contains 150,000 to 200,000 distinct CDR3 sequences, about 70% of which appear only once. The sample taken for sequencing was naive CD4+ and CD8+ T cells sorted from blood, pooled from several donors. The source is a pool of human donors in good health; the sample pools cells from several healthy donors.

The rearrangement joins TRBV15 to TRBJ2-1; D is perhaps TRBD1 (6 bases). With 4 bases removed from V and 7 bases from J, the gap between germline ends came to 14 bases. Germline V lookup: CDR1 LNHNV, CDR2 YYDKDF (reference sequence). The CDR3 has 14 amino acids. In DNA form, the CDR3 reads TGTGCCACCAGCATGGGGGCCTCGCGGAATGAGCAGTTCTTC. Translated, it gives CATSMGASRNEQFF.

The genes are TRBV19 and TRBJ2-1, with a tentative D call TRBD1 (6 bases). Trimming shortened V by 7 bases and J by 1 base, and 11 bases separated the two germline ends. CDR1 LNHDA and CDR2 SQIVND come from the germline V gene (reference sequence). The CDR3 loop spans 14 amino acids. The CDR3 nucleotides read TGTGCCAGTAATGGGGGCGGATCCTACAATGAGCAGTTCTTC. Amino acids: CASNGGGSYNEQFF.

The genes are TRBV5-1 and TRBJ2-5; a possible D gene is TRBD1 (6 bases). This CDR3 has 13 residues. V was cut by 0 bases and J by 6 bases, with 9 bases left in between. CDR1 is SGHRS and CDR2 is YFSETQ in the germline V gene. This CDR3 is CASSLDRVKTQYF. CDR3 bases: TGCGCCAGCAGCTTGGACAGGGTAAAGACCCAGTACTTC.

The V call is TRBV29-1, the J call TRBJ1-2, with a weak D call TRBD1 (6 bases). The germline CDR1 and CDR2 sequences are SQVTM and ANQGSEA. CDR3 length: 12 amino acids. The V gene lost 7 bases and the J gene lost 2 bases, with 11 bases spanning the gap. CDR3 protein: CSATGNNYGYTF. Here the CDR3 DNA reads TGCAGCGCCACAGGGAACAACTATGGCTACACCTTC. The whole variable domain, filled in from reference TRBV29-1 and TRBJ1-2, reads SAVISQKPSRDICQRGTSLTIQCQVDSQVTMMFWYRQQPGQSLTLIATANQGSEATYESGFVIDKFPISRPNLTFSTLTVSNMSPEDSSIYLCSATGNNYGYTFGSGTRLTVV.

The CDR3 sequence is CSVGTGTRQPQHF. The CDR3 DNA reads as TGCAGCGTTGGGACAGGAACAAGACAGCCCCAGCATTTT. The V gene is TRBV29-1, the J gene TRBJ1-5; 7 bases match TRBD1. Per germline, CDR1 SQVTM and CDR2 ANQGSEA. The length of the CDR3 is 13 residues. The V gene end was trimmed by 4 bases and the J gene end by 7 bases; junction bases not matched to a gene: 7.

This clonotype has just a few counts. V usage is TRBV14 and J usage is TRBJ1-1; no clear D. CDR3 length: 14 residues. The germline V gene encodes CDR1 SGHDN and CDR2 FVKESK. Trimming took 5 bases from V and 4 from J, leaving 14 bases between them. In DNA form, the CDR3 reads TGTGCCAGCAGCTTTGCAAGAGGTGGCACTGAAGCTTTCTTT. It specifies CASSFARGGTEAFF.

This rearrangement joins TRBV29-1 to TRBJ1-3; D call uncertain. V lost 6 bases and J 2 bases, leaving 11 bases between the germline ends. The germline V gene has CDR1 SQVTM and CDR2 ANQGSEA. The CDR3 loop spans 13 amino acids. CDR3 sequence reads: CSVAGVAGNTIYF. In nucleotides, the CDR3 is TGCAGCGTCGCAGGCGTCGCTGGAAACACCATATATTTT.

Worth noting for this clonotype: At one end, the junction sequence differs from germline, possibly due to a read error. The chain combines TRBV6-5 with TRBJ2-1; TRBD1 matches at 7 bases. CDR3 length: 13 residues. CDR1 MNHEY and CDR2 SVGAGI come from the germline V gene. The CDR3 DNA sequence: TGTGCCAGCCGAAAACGGGACAGTATGCCGGGGATCTTC. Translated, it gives CASRKRDSMPGIF.

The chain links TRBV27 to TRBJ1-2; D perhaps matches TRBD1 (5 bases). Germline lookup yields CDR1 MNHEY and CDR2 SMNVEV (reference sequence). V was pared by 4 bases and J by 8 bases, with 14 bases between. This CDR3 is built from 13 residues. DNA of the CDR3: TGTGCCAGCAGTTCGGGGCTCCTTGGAGGCTACACCTTC. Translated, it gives CASSSGLLGGYTF.

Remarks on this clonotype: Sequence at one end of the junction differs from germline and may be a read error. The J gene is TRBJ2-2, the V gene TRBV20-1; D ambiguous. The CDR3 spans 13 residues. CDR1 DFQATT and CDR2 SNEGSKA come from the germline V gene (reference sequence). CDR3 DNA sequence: TGCAGTGCCAGAGATGGTTTCGGCGGGGAGCTGTTTTTT. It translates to CSARDGFGGELFF.

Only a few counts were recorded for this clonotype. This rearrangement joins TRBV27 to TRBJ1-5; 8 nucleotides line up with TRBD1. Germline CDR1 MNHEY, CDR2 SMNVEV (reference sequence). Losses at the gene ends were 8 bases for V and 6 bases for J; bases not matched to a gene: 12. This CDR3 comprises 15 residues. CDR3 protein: CASSMRQGLGQPQHF. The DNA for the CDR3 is TGTGCCAGCTCAATGAGACAGGGGCTGGGTCAGCCCCAGCATTTT.

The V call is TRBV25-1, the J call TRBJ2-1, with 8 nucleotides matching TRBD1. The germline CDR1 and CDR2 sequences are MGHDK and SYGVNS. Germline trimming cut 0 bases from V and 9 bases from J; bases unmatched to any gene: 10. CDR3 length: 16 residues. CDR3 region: CASSEYPGQGAGEQFF. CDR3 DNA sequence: TGTGCCAGCAGTGAATACCCGGGGCAGGGGGCTGGTGAGCAGTTCTTC.

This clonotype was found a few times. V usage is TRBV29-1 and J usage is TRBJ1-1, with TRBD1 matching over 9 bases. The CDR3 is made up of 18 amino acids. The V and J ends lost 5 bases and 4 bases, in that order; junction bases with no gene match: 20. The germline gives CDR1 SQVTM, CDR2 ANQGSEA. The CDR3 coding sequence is TGCAGCGTTCGGAGCCGGAGAACAGGGGGCGCAAAGGGCACTGAAGCTTTCTTT. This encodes CSVRSRRTGGAKGTEAFF.

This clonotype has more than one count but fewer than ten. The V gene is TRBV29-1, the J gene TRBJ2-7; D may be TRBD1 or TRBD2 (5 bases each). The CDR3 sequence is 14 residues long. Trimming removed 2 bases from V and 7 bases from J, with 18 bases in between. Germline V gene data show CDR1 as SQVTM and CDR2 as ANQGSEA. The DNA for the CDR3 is TGCAGCGTTGAATTCCGGGGCCGGAGGCAGGAGCAGTACTTC. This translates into CSVEFRGRRQEQYF.

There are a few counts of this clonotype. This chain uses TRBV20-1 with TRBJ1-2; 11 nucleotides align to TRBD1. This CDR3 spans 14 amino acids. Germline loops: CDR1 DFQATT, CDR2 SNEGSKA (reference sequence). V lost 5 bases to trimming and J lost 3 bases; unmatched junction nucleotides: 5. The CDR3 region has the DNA TGCAGTGCTGATGGACAGGGGGCAGACTATGGCTACACCTTC. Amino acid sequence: CSADGQGADYGYTF.